The 24 T cell receptor beta chains below all came from one sample that was sequenced in a study of T cells in Graves' hyperthyroidism and ophthalmopathy. TCR beta CDR3 region amplification was performed from RNA transcripts. The TCR CDR3 was amplified in a first-round RT-PCR using the HTBI primer set. MiXCR, run by TCRdb on the multiplex PCR reads, gives a single entry per CDR3 protein. The sample yields approximately 600,000 distinct CDR3 sequences, approximately 15% seen once. The sample was blood. The receptors come from a woman under 40 with Graves' hyperthyroidism that later progressed to Graves' ophthalmopathy.

This chain uses TRBV9 with TRBJ2-2, with D possibly matching TRBD2 (6 bases). The CDR3 sequence is 17 residues long. Looked up from germline, CDR1 is SGDLS and CDR2 is YYNGEE. Trimming shortened V by 0 bases and J by 6 bases, and 18 bases separated the two germline ends. The CDR3 spells CASSVEAGTRASGELFF. For the CDR3, the DNA is TGTGCCAGCAGCGTAGAGGCAGGGACTCGCGCCTCCGGGGAGCTGTTTTTT.

This clonotype occurred many times. The rearrangement uses TRBV5-1 and TRBJ2-1; TRBD1 aligns across 7 bases. Germline CDR1 reads SGHRS; CDR2 reads YFSETQ. The ends lost 1 base at V and 5 bases at J; junction bases unmatched: 3. This CDR3 has 14 residues. CDR3 nucleotides: TGCGCCAGCAGCTTGTACAGGGGAAACAATGAGCAGTTCTTC. As protein: CASSLYRGNNEQFF. Looking up the rest from reference TRBV5-1 and TRBJ2-1 gives the full variable domain: KAGVTQTPRYLIKTRGQQVTLSCSPISGHRSVSWYQQTPGQGLQFLFEYFSETQRNKGNFPGRFSGRQFSNSRSEMNVSTLELGDSALYLCASSLYRGNNEQFFGPGTRLTVL.

J is TRBJ2-7 and V is TRBV4-1; D is ambiguous. In germline, CDR1 is MGHRA, CDR2 YSYEKL. The CDR3 extends over 13 amino acids. The V gene lost 6 bases and the J gene lost 1 base, with 10 bases spanning the gap. In nucleotides, the CDR3 is TGCGCCAGCAGGGATCACGCTTCCTACGAGCAGTACTTC. Amino acids: CASRDHASYEQYF.

This clonotype was seen repeatedly, ten times or more. The rearrangement joins TRBV11-2 to TRBJ2-7, with D hard to call. The CDR3 is made up of 14 amino acids. The V end was cut by 4 bases, the J end by 0 bases, with 10 bases between. Germline V gene lookup returns CDR1 SGHAT and CDR2 FQNNGV. CDR3 sequence: CASSYLISSYEQYF. Here the CDR3 DNA reads TGTGCCAGCAGCTATTTAATCAGCTCCTACGAGCAGTACTTC.

This clonotype was seen only a few times. CDR3 sequence reads: CASSLDQGYQPQHF. CDR3 nucleotide sequence: TGTGCCAGCAGCTTAGACCAGGGCTATCAGCCCCAGCATTTT. The chain is built from TRBV7-9 and TRBJ1-5; D may be TRBD1 (5 bases). Germline CDR1 SEHNR, CDR2 FQNEAQ (reference sequence). This CDR3 spans 14 amino acids. V dropped 1 base and J dropped 5 bases, with 9 bases sitting between them. The variable domain in full, with the rest retrieved from reference TRBV7-9 and TRBJ1-5, is DTGVSQNPRHKITKRGQNVTFRCDPISEHNRLYWYRQTLGQGPEFLTYFQNEAQLEKSRLLSDRFSAERPKGSFSTLEIQRTEQGDSAMYLCASSLDQGYQPQHFGDGTRLSIL.

The table lists this clonotype with many counts. The chain recombines TRBV6-1 with TRBJ1-1, with D possibly matching TRBD1 (5 bases). The CDR3 contains 12 residues. Looked up from germline, CDR1 is MNHNS and CDR2 is SASEGT. The V and J ends lost 8 bases and 3 bases respectively, with 10 bases between them. The CDR3 is CASGRGDTEAFF. DNA of the CDR3: TGTGCCAGCGGGCGGGGGGACACTGAAGCTTTCTTT.

This clonotype was seen at least ten times. This chain joins TRBV2 and TRBJ2-7, with no clear D. Looked up from germline, CDR1 is SNHLY and CDR2 is FYNNEI. The CDR3 totals 14 residues. V lost 3 bases and J 4 bases, leaving 13 bases between the germline ends. The CDR3 nucleotides read TGTGCCAGCAGTGACGACTTGGCCCAGTACGAGCAGTACTTC. Amino acid sequence: CASSDDLAQYEQYF.

The chain joins TRBV25-1 to TRBJ1-5; no definite D call. V shed 2 bases and J shed 4 bases, with 9 bases lying between them. Per the germline V gene, CDR1 is MGHDK and CDR2 is SYGVNS. This CDR3 has 14 residues. The CDR3 sequence is CASSEAGNNQPQHF. The CDR3 region has the DNA TGTGCCAGCAGTGAAGCGGGAAATAATCAGCCCCAGCATTTT. The whole variable domain, filled in from reference TRBV25-1 and TRBJ1-5, reads EADIYQTPRYLVIGTGKKITLECSQTMGHDKMYWYQQDPGMELHLIHYSYGVNSTEKGDLSSESTVSRIRTEHFPLTLESARPSHTSQYLCASSEAGNNQPQHFGDGTRLSIL.

This clonotype was observed at least ten times. This sequence joins TRBV27 and TRBJ2-7; 7 positions match TRBD1. CDR3 length: 15 residues. V trimming: 6 bases; J trimming: 4 bases; junction bases outside the gene matches: 12. Germline CDR1 is MNHEY and CDR2 is SMNVEV (reference sequence). CDR3 nucleotide sequence: TGTGCCAGCAGACCGATAAGGGACAGAGATTACGAGCAGTACTTC. Its protein product is CASRPIRDRDYEQYF.

J is TRBJ2-7 and V is TRBV20-1, with D uncertain. The CDR3 is 13 amino acids. CDR1 is DFQATT and CDR2 is SNEGSKA in the germline V gene (reference sequence). Trimming stripped 8 bases from V and 2 bases from J, with 16 bases between. The CDR3 sequence is CSPSLVNAYEQYF. The CDR3 DNA reads TGCAGTCCCTCCCTGGTCAATGCCTACGAGCAGTACTTC.

The V gene is TRBV6-2 or TRBV6-3, the J gene TRBJ2-1, with D hard to call. This CDR3 region has 12 residues. The V and J ends lost 2 bases and 9 bases respectively, with 8 bases between them. Germline V gives CDR1 MNHEY, CDR2 SVGEGT. Here the CDR3 reads CASSYDWVEQFF. The CDR3 region has the DNA TGTGCCAGCAGTTACGATTGGGTTGAGCAGTTCTTC.

This clonotype has only a few counts. The V gene is TRBV3-1, the J gene TRBJ2-7; D might be TRBD2 (6 bases). Deletions cut 0 bases from V and 4 bases from J, with 10 bases between. The CDR3 has 14 amino acids. In germline, CDR1 is LGHDT, CDR2 YNNKEL (reference sequence). CDR3 sequence reads: CASSQELAAYEQYF. CDR3 DNA sequence: TGTGCCAGCAGCCAAGAATTAGCGGCTTACGAGCAGTACTTC.

This clonotype was counted a few times. The genes are TRBV14 and TRBJ2-6; D gene uncertain. The germline V and J ends were trimmed by 3 bases and 0 bases, with 21 bases remaining between them. The CDR3 runs to 20 residues. The germline gives CDR1 SGHDN, CDR2 FVKESK. The CDR3 coding sequence is TGTGCCAGCAGCCAGTCCCTCCGGCAGACCCACATCTCTGGGGCCAACGTCCTGACTTTC. Its protein product is CASSQSLRQTHISGANVLTF.

This clonotype has at least ten counts. This chain joins TRBV20-1 and TRBJ2-7, with D perhaps matching TRBD1 or TRBD2 (5 bases each). This CDR3 has 13 amino acids. CDR1 is DFQATT and CDR2 is SNEGSKA in the germline V gene (reference sequence). Trimming left V 3 bases short and J 2 bases short, with 11 bases between. The CDR3, as DNA: TGCAGTGCTAGGGGCAGGGACCCCTACGAGCAGTACTTC. Residues: CSARGRDPYEQYF.

This clonotype occurred many times. This rearrangement joins TRBV27 to TRBJ1-1; 7 bases align to TRBD1. The germline gives CDR1 MNHEY, CDR2 SMNVEV (reference sequence). The junction had 7 bases not matched to a gene; V was cut back by 5 bases and J by 4 bases. The CDR3 length is 14 residues. CDR3 nucleotide sequence: TGTGCCAGCAGTCCGGGACAGTTGGGCACTGAAGCTTTCTTT. Translation: CASSPGQLGTEAFF.

This clonotype has just a few counts. This rearrangement joins TRBV5-1 to TRBJ1-4; TRBD1 matches 7 bases. Germline CDR1 reads SGHRS; CDR2 reads YFSETQ. This CDR3 region has 16 residues. With 0 bases clipped from V and 6 bases from J, the junction kept 8 bases outside the gene matches. The CDR3 is CASSLARTGVDEKLFF. DNA for the CDR3: TGCGCCAGCAGCTTGGCCAGAACAGGGGTAGATGAAAAACTGTTTTTT.

This clonotype was seen ten or more times. The chain couples TRBV18 to TRBJ2-7; D is possibly TRBD1 (7 bases). The CDR3 contains 14 residues. Trimming left V 6 bases short and J 4 bases short, with 16 bases between. CDR1 and CDR2 from the germline V gene are KGHSH and LQKENI. Written as DNA, the CDR3 is TGTGCCAGCTCCCCGCAGGGGGGAGAATACGAGCAGTACTTC. Translating gives CASSPQGGEYEQYF.

This clonotype was seen only a few times. The CDR3 sequence is CASSVSGFTGELFF. CDR3 nucleotide sequence: TGTGCCAGCAGCGTCTCAGGATTCACCGGGGAGCTGTTTTTT. The J gene is TRBJ2-2, the V gene TRBV9; D remains unclear. CDR1 is SGDLS and CDR2 is YYNGEE in the germline V gene. This CDR3 has 14 amino acids. V lost 2 bases to trimming and J lost 4 bases, with 9 bases between them.

This clonotype was counted many times. V and J are TRBV7-9 and TRBJ2-2, with 7 nucleotides matching TRBD1. Germline loops: CDR1 SEHNR, CDR2 FQNEAQ (reference sequence). The CDR3 has 15 residues. The V and J ends lost 5 bases and 3 bases, in that order; junction bases with no gene match: 6. As DNA, the CDR3 is TGTGCCAGCAGCGAACAGGGGTCGTACACCGGGGAGCTGTTTTTT. Its translation is CASSEQGSYTGELFF.

The table lists this clonotype with many counts. V is TRBV7-2 and J is TRBJ2-2, with 10 bases that match TRBD2. The ends lost 2 bases at V and 6 bases at J; junction bases unmatched: 3. The CDR3 is 15 amino acids. Germline CDR1 SGHTA, CDR2 FQGNSA. The DNA of the CDR3 is TGTGCCAGCAGCTTAAGGCTAGCGGGAGCCGGGGAGCTGTTTTTT. Protein sequence: CASSLRLAGAGELFF.

Many counts were recorded for this clonotype. The chain employs TRBV30 and TRBJ2-3; perhaps TRBD2 as D (5 bases). Per the germline V gene, CDR1 is GTSNPN and CDR2 is SVGIG (reference sequence). The CDR3 extends over 15 amino acids. Trimming removed 1 base from V and 2 bases from J, with 13 bases in between. CDR3 loop: CAWSAADSNTDTQYF. The DNA of the CDR3 is TGTGCCTGGAGTGCTGCGGACTCAAACACAGATACGCAGTATTTT.

In its sample, this clonotype was seen many times. The chain has TRBV5-1 and TRBJ2-7, with D perhaps TRBD1 or TRBD2 (5 bases each). The CDR3 length is 14 residues. V was pared by 4 bases and J by 6 bases, with 17 bases between. Germline V CDR1 and CDR2: SGHRS, YFSETQ. The CDR3 sequence: CASSRTGQEGEQYF. In DNA, the CDR3 is TGCGCCAGCAGCAGGACTGGACAAGAGGGCGAGCAGTACTTC.

The chain joins TRBV14 to TRBJ1-1; unclear D gene. The CDR3 contains 11 residues. Germline V lookup: CDR1 SGHDN, CDR2 FVKESK. The germline V and J ends were trimmed by 8 bases and 1 base, with 5 bases remaining between them. CDR3 DNA: TGTGCCAGCGGTCAGAACACTGAAGCTTTCTTT. Amino acids: CASGQNTEAFF.

Of note for this clonotype: Given a much more abundant clone one base away, this may be a read error. This chain joins TRBV20-1 and TRBJ2-5, with D unresolved. The CDR3 is made up of 15 amino acids. Germline V gene lookup returns CDR1 DFQATT and CDR2 SNEGSKA (reference sequence). The CDR3 nucleotides are TGCAATGCTAGAGATGTAGCAGGAAAACAAGAGACCCAGTACTTC. It specifies CNARDVAGKQETQYF.